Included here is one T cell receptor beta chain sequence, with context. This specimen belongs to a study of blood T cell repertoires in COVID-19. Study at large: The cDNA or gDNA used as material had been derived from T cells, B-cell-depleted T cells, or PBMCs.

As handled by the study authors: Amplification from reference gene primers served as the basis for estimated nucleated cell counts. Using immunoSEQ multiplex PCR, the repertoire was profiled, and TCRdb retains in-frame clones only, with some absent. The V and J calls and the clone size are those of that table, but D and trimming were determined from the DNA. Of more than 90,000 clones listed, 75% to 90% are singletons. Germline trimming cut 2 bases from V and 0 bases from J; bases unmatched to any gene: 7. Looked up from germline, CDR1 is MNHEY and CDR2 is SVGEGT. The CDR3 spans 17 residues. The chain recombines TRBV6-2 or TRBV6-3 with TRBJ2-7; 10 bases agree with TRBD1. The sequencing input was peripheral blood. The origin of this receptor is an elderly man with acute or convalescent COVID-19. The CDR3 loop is CASSYPTGTGASYEQYF. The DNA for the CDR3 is TGTGCCAGCAGTTACCCGACCGGGACAGGGGCCTCCTACGAGCAGTACTTC.